The T cell receptor (beta chain) described here comes from a study of cytomegalovirus exposure and HLA in healthy donors (dated by TCRdb to 2017 to 2019). About the full investigation: According to an earlier analysis of around 600 of the donors, some 180 million T cells yielded some 120 million unique TCR beta sequences and approximately 300 Gb of sequence data. Of the roughly 400 genotyped donors, less than 90% were placed in the genetic ancestry cluster associated with self-reported Caucasian donors. Among about 370 genotyped donors of the cohort, an average of around 250,000 unique TCR beta nucleotide sequences was sequenced per donor, of which about 19% were non-productive. A later analysis re-analyzed previously published TCR beta repertoires from approximately 670 donors and added high-resolution HLA genotyping to study TCR occurrence patterns. The T cell repertoires of 700 or so subjects were profiled by immunosequencing and related to cytomegalovirus serostatus. Class I and class II HLA loci were covered by the typing at four-digit resolution. To decide whether each TCR beta V gene segment behaved as functional or pseudogenic, an earlier analysis of approximately 620 of the donors relied on high-throughput TCR beta sequencing. All discovery cohort repertoires had been generated using a single sequencing platform. The study aimed to test whether cataloging public T cell receptors could reveal signatures of past pathogen exposure. To predict cytomegalovirus infection status, the study brought together high-throughput TCR immunosequencing, statistical association of individual TCRs with disease status, and machine learning. About five DR-DQ haplotypes were handled as single units for association and clustering, since linkage in the cohort was strong. A separate validation cohort of approximately 120 different subjects was used in addition to the approximately 640-subject first cohort. Genome-wide SNP genotypes for about 65% of the roughly 700 donors were used in a later genetic analysis, which treated that subset as a discovery cohort. The number of donors typed differed by locus, with about 629-640 for A, B, C, DRB1 and DQB1, 522 for DQA1, over 600 for DPA1, and 472 for DPB1. Approximately 300 gigabases of sequencing data and 91 million or so unique TCR sequences made up an early release that covered fewer than 650 HLA-typed donors. Donor age, sex, ethnicity and CMV serostatus were compiled alongside the repertoire data. Rather than using new phenotypic data, the later analysis identified candidate immune exposures from TCR beta sequences and from how often those sequences occurred across donors.

The V end gives up 0 bases and the J end 0 bases, leaving 16 bases in the junction not matched to a gene. From the germline V gene, CDR1 is SGHRS and CDR2 is YFSETQ. The CDR3, cysteine through phenylalanine, is 20 amino acids long. The retained sequence is limited to the CDR3, 60 bases, with the frame set at the first base. The cohort consisted of 650 to 700 healthy bone marrow donors. At the time of sampling, all cohort members were nominally healthy, though unrecorded immune exposures were likely present. The donor tested CMV seronegative, placing the donor among the roughly 400 seronegative members of the cohort. A peripheral blood sample was provided by each donor, and peripheral blood mononuclear cells were used for TCR beta sequencing. Genomic DNA extraction from the blood cell samples was performed with the Qiagen DNeasy Blood Extraction Kit. To prepare the library, the immunoSEQ multiplex PCR assay was applied. For the multiplex PCR, a mixture combining 60 forward primers for TCR Vbeta segments and 13 reverse primers for TCR Jbeta segments was used. The CDR3 region of rearranged TCR beta genes was amplified from genomic DNA with a multiplex PCR assay. The Illumina HiSeq System was used to sequence the amplified TCR beta libraries as 87-base-pair reads. The study's processing was this. Across the roughly 700 repertoires, a later analysis counted around 80 million unique TCR beta chains, about 10 million of which were shared by at least two donors. Raw reads were error-corrected and collapsed into unique sequences by a nearest-neighbor algorithm in which closely related sequences were merged to remove PCR and sequencing errors. To assign V, D and J gene segments, CDR3 sequences were aligned to IMGT reference sequences. For a sequence to be retained, at least a six-nucleotide match to both a V gene segment and a J gene segment was required. Rearrangements were called productive when the CDR3 lacked stop codons and stayed in frame with V and J; all others were non-productive. CDR3 was defined by IMGT convention, running from the second conserved V-encoded cysteine to the conserved J-encoded phenylalanine. The earlier analysis of 450 to 750 of the donors excluded any sequence lacking an unambiguous match to a single V gene segment. In an earlier analysis of approximately 610 of the donors, V segments were called functional above 56.7% productive rearrangements and were called segregating when the between-donor standard deviation exceeded 5%. To diagnose cytomegalovirus status from the catalog of TCR beta chain sequences, a statistical classification framework was built. In a later analysis, TCR nucleotide sequences were compared against IMGT/GENE-DB human TR gene sequences so that V and J genes could be assigned. Using the TCRdist pipeline, a later analysis assigned CDR3 sequences along with most-parsimonious VDJ recombination scenarios. In a later analysis, every TCR beta chain was defined by the combination of its CDR3 amino acid sequence and its V-gene family, and reads without a unique V-gene family were dropped. As a way to deal with suspected cross-contamination and a sequencing artifact, a later analysis dropped hundreds of nucleotide sequences that were highly shared and had low generation probability. For each public chain, a later analysis derived a clonal expansion index from normalized ranks of inferred template counts within each repertoire. In a later analysis, generation probabilities were computed with a VDJ recombination model fitted to out-of-frame rearrangements, and the resulting probabilities were checked against IGoR. In a later analysis, TCR-TCR, TCR-HLA and TCR-CMV co-occurrence was scored with hypergeometric tests, and a repertoire-size bias correction was applied to TCR pairs. To estimate false discovery rates, a later analysis permuted the HLA or CMV assignments 20 times. In a later analysis, co-occurring TCRs were grouped with DBSCAN, and TCRdist sequence similarity was added when clustering was performed within HLA-allele-positive subsets. For co-occurrence clustering, repertoires with fewer than 30,000 or more than 120,000 public chains were excluded, along with a handful of repertoires with anomalous nucleotide sharing. The source is immuneACCESS, and TCRdb retained only in-frame sequences with V and J called. Part of the clones is not carried over; for the studies checked, unresolved V genes explain less than half of this, and the remainder is unexplained. The DNA gave D and trimming, while V, J and clone size come from that table. This sample's records show around 100,000 clones. The biggest ten clones account for 3% to 3.5% of the sample.

In the case of this clone: Its antigen target is currently unknown.

On the study overall, not on this receptor specifically: For the cohort, immune exposure information was limited to CMV serostatus. A later analysis found that most CMV-associated TCR beta chains appeared HLA-restricted, with HLA associations seemingly driven largely by CMV exposure. Because the 87-base-pair reads could not distinguish some IMGT-functional V segments, including TRBV6-2 and TRBV6-3, those segments were excluded. The study listed 150 to 200 TCR beta chains as associated with cytomegalovirus. According to a later analysis, parvovirus B19, influenza, CMV and Epstein-Barr virus appeared linked to several top co-occurrence clusters. In a later analysis, around 15,000 TCR beta sequences were associated with specific HLA alleles at a false discovery rate of 0.05. When HLA alleles, especially DR and DQ, strongly co-occurred, TCR associations were difficult to assign to individual alleles. In vitro tests confirmed that three of the cytomegalovirus-associated TCR beta chains recognize cytomegalovirus antigens. A further reported finding was that TCR beta sequences accurately predicted the HLA-A and HLA-B alleles for most subjects in the first cohort. A cluster of highly shared sequence variants was judged likely to be a technical artifact of the sequencing pipeline. A later genetic analysis reported fewer N-insertions in productive TCRs among donors in an Asian-associated ancestry cluster than the roughly 670-donor mean. Because some donors lacked HLA typing at each locus, the association tests relied only on the typed subset. The classifier was reported to diagnose cytomegalovirus status with high specificity and sensitivity in both the original and validation cohorts. Across donors, most TCR sequences were observed very rarely, whereas some public TCRs were present in many individuals. According to a later analysis, TCR association rates differed among HLA loci, with DRB1 alleles showing the most associated TCRs and HLA-C alleles showing the fewest. Linkage disequilibrium might explain the correlated functional status among segregating V segments, but an unknown experimental factor could not be ruled out. In an earlier analysis of several hundred of the donors, most TCR beta V segments were observed in productive rearrangements about 90% or about 30% of the time, broadly matching IMGT annotations. The cohort was sequenced for TCR beta chains only, and without alpha or paired-chain data the features that could be detected were limited. Over 15 rarely observed V segments, including chromosome 9 orphons, were excluded from the earlier analysis of about 610 of the donors because counts were too low. According to the authors, the approach could potentially be generalized to other disease states and immunological phenotypes. A later analysis found that HLA-associated TCR beta chains were more clonally expanded and had lower generation probabilities than equally common non-associated chains. Sequencing depth was assumed to be roughly uniform across donors in the presence/absence analyses, though that assumption may not hold. V-gene and J-gene trimming of TCR beta chains was associated with a missense DCLRE1C variant in a later genetic analysis, and the association was replicated in an independent cohort.

The chain is encoded by TRBV5-1 joined to TRBJ2-3; 7 middle bases align to TRBD2. This TCR was sampled from a man between 35 and 55 years old in good health and CMV-seronegative. Input material: PBMCs. The sequenced DNA is TGCGCCAGCAGCTTGGGGTTAGGGCGGGGGAGAACGACTAGCACAGATACGCAGTATTTT. Translated, it gives CASSLGLGRGRTTSTDTQYF. Reference TRBV5-1 and TRBJ2-3 genes cover what lies past the CDR3, so the full variable domain is KAGVTQTPRYLIKTRGQQVTLSCSPISGHRSVSWYQQTPGQGLQFLFEYFSETQRNKGNFPGRFSGRQFSNSRSEMNVSTLELGDSALYLCASSLGLGRGRTTSTDTQYFGPGTRLTVL.